This T cell receptor (beta chain) was found in a study of technical replicates of blood from a few donors. This CDR3 spans 16 amino acids. V lost 2 bases, J lost 4 bases, and 12 bases lay in between. CDR1 KGHSH and CDR2 LQKENI come from the germline V gene. This table comes from immunoSEQ multiplex PCR, and its TCRdb copy is limited to in-frame clones, with some not included. Among roughly 60,000 clones listed, around 91% were seen once. The sequenced sample consisted of PBMCs. This chain links TRBV18 with TRBJ2-6; weak D call: TRBD1 (6 bases). The TCR originated in a human donor in good health. Some clones in this sample may be carry-over from other donors' samples. The CDR3 nucleotides read TGTGCCAGCTCACCAACGGGGACACTAGGGGCCAACGTCCTGACTTTC. It encodes CASSPTGTLGANVLTF.